The 9 T cell receptor beta chains presented below share a single source sample, sequenced in a study of early T cells in non-severe SARS-CoV-2 infection. TCRdb processed the 5' RACE reads anew with MiXCR; each CDR3 protein has one entry. The sample contains 53,000 or so distinct CDR3 sequences, around 12% of which appear only once. The sample consisted of whole blood, taken at baseline. These TCRs come from an adult who was a healthcare worker with PCR-confirmed SARS-CoV-2 infection or an uninfected control (not recorded which).

This clonotype was observed a handful of times. The chain recombines TRBV12-3 or TRBV12-4 with TRBJ1-5, with a weak D call TRBD1 (6 bases). The length of the CDR3 is 12 residues. V lost 5 bases and J 5 bases, leaving 7 bases between the germline ends. In nucleotides, the CDR3 is TGTGCCAGCAGTAAGGGGGATCAGCCCCAGCATTTT. It codes for CASSKGDQPQHF.

The gene calls are TRBV7-2 and TRBJ2-7, with 7 bases fitting TRBD2. V lost 3 bases, J lost 2 bases, and 10 bases stayed unmatched. CDR1 SGHTA and CDR2 FQGNSA come from the germline V gene. CDR3 length: 16 residues. This chain's CDR3 is CASSLTGLAVTYEQYF. As DNA, the CDR3 is TGTGCCAGCAGCTTGACTGGGCTAGCGGTCACCTACGAGCAGTACTTC. The complete variable domain, with remaining parts taken from reference TRBV7-2 and TRBJ2-7, reads GAGVSQSPSNKVTEKGKDVELRCDPISGHTALYWYRQSLGQGLEFLIYFQGNSAPDKSGLPSDRFSAERTGGSVSTLTIQRTQQEDSAVYLCASSLTGLAVTYEQYFGPGTRLTVT.

This clonotype showed up many times. V is TRBV7-6 and J is TRBJ1-1, with D unresolved. Per germline, CDR1 SGHVS and CDR2 FNYEAQ. This CDR3 has 13 residues. Between the trimmed V and J ends, which lost 5 bases and 1 base, there was a span of 8 bases. CDR3 nucleotides: TGTGCCAGCAGCCCAAACCGGAACACTGAAGCTTTCTTT. Protein product: CASSPNRNTEAFF.

This sequence joins TRBV28 and TRBJ2-3; 9 bases fit TRBD1. Germline V gene lookup returns CDR1 MDHEN and CDR2 SYDVKM. V shed 3 bases, J shed 4 bases, and the junction held 11 bases outside the gene matches. CDR3 length equals 17 residues. CDR3 sequence: CASSFYGQGSSADTQYF. The CDR3 DNA sequence: TGTGCCAGCAGTTTTTATGGACAGGGGAGCTCAGCAGATACGCAGTATTTT.

This clonotype was recorded a few times. The chain has TRBV11-2 and TRBJ2-4; TRBD1 matches at 7 bases. Looked up from germline, CDR1 is SGHAT and CDR2 is FQNNGV. CDR3 length: 15 amino acids. Trimming took 5 bases from V and 2 from J; bases not matched to a gene: 6. This CDR3 reads CASSHLQGPKNIQYF. Written as DNA, the CDR3 is TGTGCCAGCAGCCACCTACAGGGGCCCAAAAACATTCAGTACTTC.

This clonotype was found a few times. The chain links TRBV5-6 to TRBJ2-1; no firm D call. The CDR3 totals 14 residues. Trimming stripped 4 bases from V and 10 bases from J, with 18 bases between. Germline assignment: CDR1 SGHDT and CDR2 YYEEEE. CDR3 amino acids: CASSLLAPVGEQFF. The CDR3 region has the DNA TGTGCCAGCAGCCTCCTGGCCCCAGTCGGGGAGCAGTTCTTC.

The rearrangement joins TRBV13 to TRBJ2-3, with 8 bases aligning to TRBD2. The CDR3 length is 15 residues. V dropped 6 bases and J dropped 3; count of bases not matched to a gene: 8. Per the germline V gene, CDR1 is PRHDT and CDR2 is FYEKMQ (reference sequence). CDR3 protein: CASRPSGSGTDTQYF. CDR3 nucleotides: TGTGCCAGCAGACCCAGCGGGAGCGGAACAGATACGCAGTATTTT.

The chain links TRBV6-6 to TRBJ2-7; tentative D call: TRBD1 (6 bases). Germline V lookup: CDR1 MNHNY, CDR2 SVGAGI (reference sequence). The V end was cut by 7 bases, the J end by 1 base, with 17 bases between. The CDR3 runs to 15 residues. The CDR3 DNA reads TGTGCCAGCAAGATACAGGGTCAAGCATCCTACGAGCAGTACTTC. Amino acids: CASKIQGQASYEQYF.

As concerns this clonotype: A read error may explain this, as a much larger clone is one base away. The V and J genes are TRBV7-2 and TRBJ2-4; 8 bases are shared with TRBD2. This CDR3 has 12 residues. Germline CDR1 and CDR2: SGHTA and FQGNSA. The CDR3 DNA sequence: TGTGCCAGCGGCTTAGGGACTAGTATGTTTCACTTC. It specifies CASGLGTSMFHF.